This record looks at one T cell receptor beta chain sequence and its context. Those who participated ranged in age from roughly 18 to 90 years and resided in around 22 US areas. These data come from a study of blood T cell repertoires in COVID-19. In the authors' workflow: Amplification of reference gene primers provided the estimated nucleated cell counts. Sequenced by immunoSEQ multiplex PCR; TCRdb stores in-frame clones only, minus some. V and J calls and clone size come straight from that table; D and trimming were deduced from the DNA. The sample has about 210,000 clones, over 75% seen once; the top ten hold around a tenth. Sequencing was done on a sample of PBMCs or T cells enriched from blood (not recorded which). The clonotype was recovered from a middle-aged man who had recovered from COVID-19.

The CDR3 loop reads CASSKEGGDDSPMHGYTF. The CDR3 bases are TGTGCCAGCAGCAAAGAAGGGGGAGACGACAGTCCTATGCATGGCTACACCTTC. The V call is TRBV21-1, the J call TRBJ1-2; no DNA check was done on the table's D call, TRBD1. TRBV21-1 represents a pseudogene. CDR3 length: 18 amino acids.